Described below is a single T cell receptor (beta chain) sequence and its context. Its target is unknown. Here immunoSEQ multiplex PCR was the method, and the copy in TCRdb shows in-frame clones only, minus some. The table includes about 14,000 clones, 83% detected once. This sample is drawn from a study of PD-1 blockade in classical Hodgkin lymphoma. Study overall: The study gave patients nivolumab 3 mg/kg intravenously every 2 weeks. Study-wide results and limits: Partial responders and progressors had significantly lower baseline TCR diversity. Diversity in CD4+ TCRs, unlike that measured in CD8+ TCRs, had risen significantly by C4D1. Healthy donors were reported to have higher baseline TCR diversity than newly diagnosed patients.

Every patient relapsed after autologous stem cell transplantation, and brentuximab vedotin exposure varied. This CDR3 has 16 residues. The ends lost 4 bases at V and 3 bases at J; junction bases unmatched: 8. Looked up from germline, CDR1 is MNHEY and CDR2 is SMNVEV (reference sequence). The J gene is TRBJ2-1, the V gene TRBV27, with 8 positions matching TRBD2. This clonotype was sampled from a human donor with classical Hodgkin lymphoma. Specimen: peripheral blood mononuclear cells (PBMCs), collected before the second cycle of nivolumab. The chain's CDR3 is CASSYQAGAFYNEQFF. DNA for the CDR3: TGTGCCAGCAGTTATCAAGCGGGGGCGTTCTACAATGAGCAGTTCTTC.